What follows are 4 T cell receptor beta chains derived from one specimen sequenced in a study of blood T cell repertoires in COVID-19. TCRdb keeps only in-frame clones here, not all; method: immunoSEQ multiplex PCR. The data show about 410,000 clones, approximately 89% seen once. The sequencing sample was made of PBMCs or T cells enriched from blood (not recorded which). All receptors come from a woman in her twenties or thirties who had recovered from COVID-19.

CDR3 bases: TGCGCCAGCAGTCAATCCGACAGGGGCCACTCTAACTATGGCTACACCTTC. Encoded protein: CASSQSDRGHSNYGYTF. The V and J genes are TRBV23-1 and TRBJ1-2; TRBD1 matches at 8 bases. TRBV23-1 is known as an ORF, though its function is uncertain. V gave up 0 bases and J gave up 0 bases; unmatched junction bases: 6. There are 17 residues in the CDR3.

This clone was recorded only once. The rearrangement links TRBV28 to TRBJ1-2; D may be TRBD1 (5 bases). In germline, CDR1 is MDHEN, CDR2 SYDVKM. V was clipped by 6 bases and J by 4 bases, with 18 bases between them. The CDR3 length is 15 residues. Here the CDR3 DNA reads TGTGCCAGCAGCCCCGGACGGGGGATAATCTATGGCTACACCTTC. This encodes CASSPGRGIIYGYTF.

The CDR3 DNA sequence: TGTGCCAGCTCACCAAGTTTGCGGGCTGGCGAGCAGTACTTC. This encodes CASSPSLRAGEQYF. The chain combines TRBV18 with TRBJ2-7, with a possible D match to TRBD2 (5 bases). The CDR3 covers 14 residues. Germline V gene data show CDR1 as KGHSH and CDR2 as LQKENI. Deletions cut 2 bases from V and 6 bases from J, with 14 bases between.

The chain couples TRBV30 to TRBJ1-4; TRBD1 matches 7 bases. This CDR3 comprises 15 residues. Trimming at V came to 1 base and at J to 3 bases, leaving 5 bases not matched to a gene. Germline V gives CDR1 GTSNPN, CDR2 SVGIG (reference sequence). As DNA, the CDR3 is TGTGCCTGGAGTGGACAGGGTGTATCTAATGAAAAACTGTTTTTT. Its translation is CAWSGQGVSNEKLFF.